One and the same sample provided the 28 T cell receptor beta chains below, sequenced in a study of cytomegalovirus exposure and HLA in healthy donors. The PCR was carried out with 60 Vbeta primers and 13 Jbeta primers. Method: immunoSEQ multiplex PCR; TCRdb's copy keeps in-frame clones and lacks some. This sample has fewer than 250,000 clones; 75% to 80% occur once, and the top ten carry 2.1%. Sequencing was carried out using PBMCs. The receptors here all came from a woman aged 25 to 39 in good health and CMV-seropositive.

This chain joins TRBV29-1 and TRBJ2-6; D is uncertain. Between the trimmed V and J ends, which lost 5 bases and 0 bases, there was a span of 11 bases. Germline values: CDR1 SQVTM, CDR2 ANQGSEA. The CDR3 has 15 amino acids. The CDR3 loop reads CSVRSRFSGANVLTF. CDR3 DNA: TGCAGCGTTAGGAGTCGATTCTCTGGGGCCAACGTCCTGACTTTC.

This clone has just one count. The rearrangement uses TRBV2 and TRBJ1-2; 12 bases align to TRBD1. Germline V gives CDR1 SNHLY, CDR2 FYNNEI. The J segment lost 4 bases and the V segment lost 8 bases, leaving 5 bases of the junction unmatched. This CDR3 has 14 amino acids. The CDR3, as DNA: TGTGCCAGCGGGGGGACAGGGGGCTCCTATGGCTACACCTTC. Protein: CASGGTGGSYGYTF.

Concerning this clone: The same CDR3 is also encoded by other DNA sequences in this sample. The rearrangement links TRBV7-2 to TRBJ1-5, with 10 positions matching TRBD1. The CDR3 length is 14 residues. V dropped 3 bases and J dropped 4; count of bases not matched to a gene: 0. The germline V gene has CDR1 SGHTA and CDR2 FQGNSA. The CDR3 sequence is CASSLDRGNQPQHF. The CDR3 coding sequence is TGTGCCAGCAGCTTGGACAGGGGGAATCAGCCCCAGCATTTT.

The V and J genes are TRBV30 and TRBJ2-5; D unclear. The germline CDR1 and CDR2 sequences are GTSNPN and SVGIG (reference sequence). The V end was cut by 1 base, the J end by 1 base, with 7 bases between. The CDR3 totals 13 residues. The CDR3 DNA reads TGTGCCTGGAGTGGACTGATCCAAGAGACCCAGTACTTC. Its protein is CAWSGLIQETQYF.

The rearrangement joins TRBV7-2 to TRBJ2-7; 11 bases align to TRBD1. This CDR3 has 14 residues. V lost 3 bases and J lost 4; bases outside the gene matches: 2. Germline CDR1 SGHTA, CDR2 FQGNSA. The CDR3 coding sequence is TGTGCCAGCAGCTTGGACAGGGGGCAATACGAGCAGTACTTC. Translating it yields CASSLDRGQYEQYF.

The chain couples TRBV9 to TRBJ2-7, with TRBD1 matching 8 bases. This CDR3 has 15 amino acids. The germline CDR1 and CDR2 sequences are SGDLS and YYNGEE. V shed 4 bases and J 5 bases; nucleotides not matched to a gene: 11. CDR3 protein: CASSPDRTGNHEQYF. The CDR3 DNA is TGTGCCAGCAGCCCCGATCGGACAGGGAACCACGAGCAGTACTTC.

The chain joins TRBV15 to TRBJ2-5; maybe TRBD1 (5 bases). Trimming removed 3 bases at V and 3 bases at J, with 14 bases between. The CDR3 totals 15 residues. In germline, CDR1 is LNHNV, CDR2 YYDKDF (reference sequence). CDR3 DNA sequence: TGTGCCACCAGCAGGAACACTCCAGGGAAAGAGACCCAGTACTTC. Protein: CATSRNTPGKETQYF.

This clone was found once. For the CDR3, the DNA is TGTGCCAGCAGTGAAGAAGGGGTACAGAATTCACCCCTCCACTTT. Protein product: CASSEEGVQNSPLHF. The rearrangement joins TRBV6-1 to TRBJ1-6; perhaps TRBD1 as D (5 bases). The germline CDR1 and CDR2 sequences are MNHNS and SASEGT. The CDR3 has 15 amino acids. The V end lost 1 base, the J end lost 7 bases, and 11 bases lay between the germline ends.

V usage is TRBV7-9 and J usage is TRBJ1-4, with TRBD1 matching over 9 bases. This CDR3 contains 14 residues. Germline CDR1 SEHNR, CDR2 FQNEAQ (reference sequence). After removal of 6 bases from V and 5 bases from J, the junction contained 4 bases not matched to a gene. CDR3 amino acids: CASRPGQGNEKLFF. In DNA form, the CDR3 reads TGTGCCAGCAGACCGGGACAGGGAAATGAAAAACTGTTTTTT.

The V gene is TRBV19, the J gene TRBJ2-7, with TRBD2 matching over 9 bases. The germline V gene has CDR1 LNHDA and CDR2 SQIVND (reference sequence). The trim removed 7 bases at V and 3 bases at J, leaving 10 bases unmatched. The CDR3 length is 15 residues. This CDR3 reads CASKGVAGVFYEQYF. DNA for the CDR3: TGTGCCAGTAAGGGGGTAGCGGGGGTCTTCTACGAGCAGTACTTC.

Comment on this clone: Other DNA sequences within the sample encode an identical CDR3. This chain connects TRBV7-3 to TRBJ1-2; 7 bases are shared with TRBD1. CDR1 and CDR2 from the germline V gene are SGHTA and FQGTGA. The CDR3 covers 13 residues. V shed 2 bases, J shed 8 bases, and the junction held 5 bases outside the gene matches. CDR3 nucleotides: TGTGCCAGCAGCTTAGGCACAGGGGTGGGCTACACCTTC. Encoded protein: CASSLGTGVGYTF. Full variable domain (missing parts from reference TRBV7-3 and TRBJ1-2): GAGVSQTPSNKVTEKGKYVELRCDPISGHTALYWYRQSLGQGPEFLIYFQGTGAADDSGLPNDRFFAVRPEGSVSTLKIQRTERGDSAVYLCASSLGTGVGYTFGSGTRLTVV.

The V and J genes are TRBV25-1 and TRBJ2-7; TRBD2 matches at 9 bases. Trimming at V came to 3 bases and at J to 10 bases, leaving 10 bases not matched to a gene. The CDR3 loop spans 14 amino acids. Germline V lookup: CDR1 MGHDK, CDR2 SYGVNS. The CDR3 region has the DNA TGTGCCAGCAGTGAGGGGACTAGCCGTTATGAACAGTACTTC. This codes for CASSEGTSRYEQYF.

V is TRBV7-2 and J is TRBJ1-1; the D gene is possibly TRBD1 (5 bases). The CDR3 covers 15 residues. Trimming removed 1 base from V and 6 bases from J, with 15 bases in between. Germline-derived CDR1 and CDR2 are SGHTA and FQGNSA. This CDR3 reads CASSLVWQGFAEAFF. DNA for the CDR3: TGTGCCAGCAGCTTAGTGTGGCAGGGATTTGCTGAAGCTTTCTTT.

The rearrangement uses TRBV4-1 and TRBJ2-1; TRBD2 matches at 9 bases. The CDR3 extends over 16 amino acids. J was trimmed by 4 bases and V by 3 bases; bases with no gene match: 7. Germline V lookup: CDR1 MGHRA, CDR2 YSYEKL. CDR3: CASSHIAGEGYNEQFF. The CDR3 DNA is TGCGCCAGCAGCCACATAGCGGGAGAGGGTTACAATGAGCAGTTCTTC.

The rearrangement joins TRBV4-1 to TRBJ2-5; 9 positions match TRBD1. The CDR3 totals 17 residues. V lost 3 bases and J lost 5; bases outside the gene matches: 13. The V gene's germline CDR1 is MGHRA and CDR2 YSYEKL. CDR3: CASSQEPGQGIRETQYF. The CDR3 coding sequence is TGCGCCAGCAGCCAGGAACCGGGACAGGGAATAAGGGAGACCCAGTACTTC.

In its sample, this clone was seen once. The chain combines TRBV6-5 with TRBJ2-5, with a tentative D call TRBD2 (6 bases). Trimming left V 8 bases short and J 5 bases short, with 15 bases between. The CDR3 spans 13 residues. Germline CDR1 MNHEY, CDR2 SVGAGI. The CDR3 sequence is CASRTAGSETQYF. CDR3 coding DNA: TGTGCCAGCCGTACCGCGGGGTCGGAGACCCAGTACTTC.

The chain is built from TRBV5-1 and TRBJ2-1; a possible D gene is TRBD2 (5 bases). The germline gives CDR1 SGHRS, CDR2 YFSETQ. CDR3 length equals 15 residues. V was clipped by 5 bases and J by 4 bases, with 16 bases between them. CDR3 coding DNA: TGCGCCAGCAGGGGAGTGGGGTTTTCGTACAATGAGCAGTTCTTC. Its protein is CASRGVGFSYNEQFF.

The gene calls are TRBV7-2 and TRBJ2-5, with TRBD2 matching 11 bases. The CDR3 spans 18 residues. Trimming at V came to 2 bases and at J to 1 base, leaving 9 bases not matched to a gene. Germline values: CDR1 SGHTA, CDR2 FQGNSA. CDR3 protein: CASSLSGSGTSGQETQYF. The CDR3 DNA reads as TGTGCCAGCAGCTTATCCGGGTCCGGGACTAGCGGCCAAGAGACCCAGTACTTC.

This rearrangement joins TRBV5-5 to TRBJ2-5; possibly TRBD2 for D (6 bases). The V and J ends lost 4 bases and 2 bases respectively, with 18 bases between them. The germline gives CDR1 SGHKS, CDR2 YYEKEE (reference sequence). The CDR3 has 16 residues. CDR3 residues: CASSLRRLERQETQYF. The DNA for the CDR3 is TGTGCCAGCAGCCTCCGGAGACTAGAACGGCAAGAGACCCAGTACTTC.

This clone was seen only a few times. V and J are TRBV30 and TRBJ2-2; the match to TRBD2 covers 8 bases. J was trimmed by 1 base and V by 0 bases; bases with no gene match: 19. The germline V gene has CDR1 GTSNPN and CDR2 SVGIG (reference sequence). CDR3 length: 21 amino acids. For the CDR3, the DNA is TGTGCCTGGAGTGTACGATCGAGCGGGGGTGGGTTCTCGGTGAACACCGGGGAGCTGTTTTTT. Translation gives CAWSVRSSGGGFSVNTGELFF.

The chain employs TRBV18 and TRBJ1-5; 7 bases agree with TRBD1. The CDR3 consists of 15 residues. Per the germline V gene, CDR1 is KGHSH and CDR2 is LQKENI. The trim removed 6 bases at V and 4 bases at J, leaving 9 bases unmatched. CDR3 loop: CASSSLEGQNQPQHF. CDR3 DNA sequence: TGTGCCAGCTCCTCACTTGAGGGACAGAATCAGCCCCAGCATTTT.

The chain recombines TRBV2 with TRBJ2-7, with a possible D match to TRBD2 (6 bases). In germline, CDR1 is SNHLY, CDR2 FYNNEI. The CDR3 is 15 residues long. Trimming left V 7 bases short and J 6 bases short, with 22 bases between. The CDR3, as DNA: TGTGCCAGCACCGTTTTTCGGGGGAACCTAGGCGAGCAGTACTTC. The encoded protein is CASTVFRGNLGEQYF.

This clone has just a few counts. This rearrangement joins TRBV4-3 to TRBJ1-2, with 11 bases that match TRBD1. This CDR3 comprises 15 residues. Per germline, CDR1 LGHNA and CDR2 YSLEER. Losses at the gene ends were 2 bases for V and 4 bases for J; bases not matched to a gene: 3. The CDR3 is CASSQRTGGSYGYTF. CDR3 in DNA: TGCGCCAGCAGCCAACGGACAGGGGGCAGCTATGGCTACACCTTC.

The V and J genes are TRBV6-1 and TRBJ1-2; 8 bases are a match to TRBD1. Germline assignment: CDR1 MNHNS and CDR2 SASEGT. The trim removed 6 bases at V and 4 bases at J, leaving 10 bases unmatched. There are 15 residues in the CDR3. In DNA form, the CDR3 reads TGTGCCAGCAGAAGCCCAAGGACAGGGTCCTATGGCTACACCTTC. Protein product: CASRSPRTGSYGYTF.

The V call is TRBV5-1, the J call TRBJ1-3, with no clear D. The CDR3 is 18 residues long. CDR1 is SGHRS, CDR2 YFSETQ, per germline. Trimming pared 0 bases from V and 0 bases from J, leaving 16 bases between. CDR3 DNA sequence: TGCGCCAGCAGCTTGGCCCTTTTGGCCGGGAGCTCTGGAAACACCATATATTTT. Translated, it gives CASSLALLAGSSGNTIYF.

The chain employs TRBV7-9 and TRBJ2-1; 10 bases are a match to TRBD2. The CDR3 runs 16 residues. The germline gives CDR1 SEHNR, CDR2 FQNEAQ (reference sequence). V shed 2 bases and J 8 bases; nucleotides not matched to a gene: 9. In DNA, the CDR3 is TGTGCCAGCAGCTTATACCAGCGGGGGGGCCCCGATGAGCAGTTCTTC. Its translation: CASSLYQRGGPDEQFF.

The rearrangement joins TRBV30 to TRBJ1-1, with D perhaps matching TRBD1 (5 bases). Germline V CDR1 and CDR2: GTSNPN, SVGIG (reference sequence). CDR3 size: 13 residues. V dropped 4 bases and J dropped 6 bases, with 15 bases sitting between them. CDR3 in amino acids: CAWMWRGSAEAFF. CDR3 in DNA: TGTGCCTGGATGTGGAGGGGCTCCGCTGAAGCTTTCTTT.

The J gene is TRBJ1-1, the V gene TRBV28; D possibly corresponds to TRBD1 (6 bases). V was trimmed by 6 bases and J by 1 base, leaving 15 bases between them. CDR3 length equals 15 residues. Germline V gives CDR1 MDHEN, CDR2 SYDVKM. CDR3 nucleotide sequence: TGTGCCAGCAGCCAAGACAGGCGAAGGAACACTGAAGCTTTCTTT. Translated: CASSQDRRRNTEAFF.